This TCR beta chain was sequenced for a study of cytomegalovirus exposure and HLA in healthy donors (dated by TCRdb to about 2017). With regard to the full study: An earlier analysis of roughly 630 of the donors reported 250 to 350 Gb of sequence data and around 120 million unique TCR beta sequences from about 200 million T cells. To study patterns of TCR occurrence, a later analysis re-analyzed previously published TCR beta repertoires from 666 donors and added high-resolution HLA genotyping. Genome-wide SNP genotypes for about 65% of the roughly 670 donors were used in a later genetic analysis, which treated that subset as a discovery cohort. Donor age, sex, ethnicity and CMV serostatus were collected together with the repertoire data. An early release covering some 640 HLA-typed donors comprised about 300 gigabases of sequencing data and approximately 85 million unique TCR sequences. All discovery cohort repertoires had been generated using a single sequencing platform. Using immunosequencing, the study profiled T cell repertoires from 640 or so subjects and related those repertoires to cytomegalovirus serostatus. Typing coverage varied by locus: roughly 629-640 donors for A, B, C, DRB1 and DQB1; approximately 500 for DQA1; about 570 for DPA1; approximately 470 for DPB1. HLA typing covered class I and class II loci at four-digit resolution. Besides the first cohort of approximately 710 subjects, a separate validation cohort made up of over 100 different subjects was used. High-throughput TCR immunosequencing, statistical association of individual TCRs with disease status, and machine learning were combined to predict cytomegalovirus infection status. The study aimed to test whether signatures of past pathogen exposure could be identified by cataloging public T cell receptors. Roughly five DR-DQ haplotypes were handled as single units for association and clustering, since linkage in the cohort was strong. Among 398 genotyped donors of the cohort, an average of roughly 240,000 unique TCR beta nucleotide sequences were sequenced per donor, roughly a sixth of them non-productive. Of the roughly 390 genotyped donors, more than 75% were placed in the genetic ancestry cluster associated with self-reported Caucasian donors. The later analysis used no new phenotypic data to find candidate immune exposures, relying instead on TCR beta sequences and their occurrence across donors. An earlier analysis of approximately 500 of the donors applied high-throughput TCR beta sequencing to assess whether each TCR beta V gene segment acted as functional or pseudogenic. What the study reported, not specific to this receptor: The study gave a list of under 200 TCR beta chains associated with cytomegalovirus. V-gene and J-gene trimming of TCR beta chains was associated with a missense DCLRE1C variant in a later genetic analysis, and the association was replicated in an independent cohort. In both the original and validation cohorts, the classifier was reported to diagnose cytomegalovirus status with high specificity and sensitivity. The earlier analysis of approximately 560 of the donors excluded some 15 rarely observed V segments, including chromosome 9 orphons, because counts were too low. Compared with the 666-donor mean, donors in an Asian-associated ancestry cluster had fewer N-insertions in productive TCRs, according to a later genetic analysis. In an earlier analysis of over 550 of the donors, most TCR beta V segments were observed in productive rearrangements about 90% or about 30% of the time, broadly matching IMGT annotations. A further reported finding was that TCR beta sequences accurately predicted the HLA-A and HLA-B alleles for most subjects in the first cohort. Presence/absence analyses assumed roughly uniform sequencing depth across donors, an assumption that may not hold. A later analysis found that TCR association rates varied across HLA loci, with DRB1 alleles showing the most associated TCRs and HLA-C alleles the fewest. In vitro tests confirmed that three of the cytomegalovirus-associated TCR beta chains recognize cytomegalovirus antigens. Some IMGT-functional V segments, including TRBV6-2 and TRBV6-3, could not be distinguished by the 87-base-pair reads and were therefore excluded. A later analysis found that most CMV-associated TCR beta chains appeared HLA-restricted, with HLA associations seemingly driven largely by CMV exposure. Across donors, most TCR sequences were observed very rarely, whereas some public TCRs were present in many individuals. A later analysis associated 16,951 TCR beta sequences with specific HLA alleles at a false discovery rate of 0.05. Because HLA typing was missing for some donors at each locus, association tests included only the typed subset. Only TCR beta chains were sequenced in this cohort, and the absence of alpha or paired-chain data limited detectable features. In a later analysis, several top co-occurrence clusters were reported to appear linked to parvovirus B19, influenza, CMV and Epstein-Barr virus. Compared with equally common non-associated chains, HLA-associated TCR beta chains in a later analysis were more clonally expanded and had lower generation probabilities. Correlated functional status among segregating V segments might reflect linkage disequilibrium, but an unknown experimental factor could not be ruled out. Immune exposure information for the cohort was limited to CMV serostatus. The authors suggested that the approach could potentially be generalized to other disease states and immunological phenotypes. A cluster of highly shared sequence variants was judged likely to be a technical artifact of the sequencing pipeline. When HLA alleles, especially DR and DQ, strongly co-occurred, attributing TCR associations to individual alleles was difficult.

Libraries were prepared through the immunoSEQ multiplex PCR assay. The multiplex PCR relied on a mix of 60 forward primers for TCR Vbeta segments and 13 reverse primers for TCR Jbeta segments. The CDR3 region of rearranged TCR beta genes was amplified from genomic DNA with a multiplex PCR assay. On the Illumina HiSeq System, the amplified TCR beta libraries were sequenced as 87-base-pair reads. The original methods were these. In a later analysis, tens of millions of unique TCR beta chains were counted across the approximately 640 repertoires, and approximately 11 million of these chains were shared by at least two donors. A nearest-neighbor algorithm error-corrected the raw reads and collapsed the reads into unique sequences, merging closely related sequences to remove PCR and sequencing errors. Alignment of CDR3 sequences to IMGT reference sequences was used to assign V, D and J gene segments. For a sequence to be retained, a match of at least six nucleotides to both a V gene segment and a J gene segment was required. A rearrangement counted as productive if the CDR3 had no stop codons and remained in frame with V and J, and every other rearrangement counted as non-productive. Following IMGT convention, CDR3 was defined as the stretch from the second conserved V-encoded cysteine up to the conserved J-encoded phenylalanine. The earlier analysis of more than 450 of the donors excluded sequences that lacked an unambiguous match to a single V gene segment. In an earlier analysis of several hundred of the donors, V segments were called functional above 56.7% productive rearrangements and were called segregating when the between-donor standard deviation exceeded 5%. A statistical classification framework was developed to diagnose cytomegalovirus status using the catalog of TCR beta chain sequences. V and J gene assignment, in a later analysis, came from comparing TCR nucleotide sequences with IMGT/GENE-DB human TR gene sequences. A later analysis assigned CDR3 sequences and most-parsimonious VDJ recombination scenarios with the TCRdist pipeline. In a later analysis, each TCR beta chain was defined by its CDR3 amino acid sequence together with its V-gene family, and reads without a unique V-gene family were excluded. To address suspected cross-contamination and a sequencing artifact, a later analysis removed around 600 highly shared, low-generation-probability nucleotide sequences. For each public chain, a later analysis derived a clonal expansion index from normalized ranks of inferred template counts within each repertoire. In a later analysis, generation probabilities were computed with a VDJ recombination model fitted to out-of-frame rearrangements, and the resulting probabilities were checked against IGoR. A later analysis scored TCR-TCR, TCR-HLA and TCR-CMV co-occurrence with hypergeometric tests, applying a repertoire-size bias correction to TCR pairs. To estimate false discovery rates, a later analysis permuted the HLA or CMV assignments 20 times. In a later analysis, co-occurring TCRs were grouped using DBSCAN, with TCRdist sequence similarity added in when clustering inside HLA-allele-positive subsets. Co-occurrence clustering excluded repertoires with fewer than 30,000 or more than 120,000 public chains, plus five with anomalous nucleotide sharing. TCRdb carries this immuneACCESS record with in-frame sequences only. Its versions omit some clonotypes, under half of them owing to an unresolved V gene in the studies checked, with the rest unexplained. That table furnishes V, J and clone size, whereas the DNA furnished D and trimming. This sample gives approximately 190,000 clones in total; approximately 86% of them show up just once. Around 0.99% of the sample is held by the ten biggest clonotypes.

The CDR3 runs 16 amino acids, cysteine and phenylalanine included. The only DNA kept is the CDR3, 48 bases in frame from the first base. Unmatched junction bases come to 9, with V trimmed by 2 bases and J by 2 bases. CDR1 and CDR2, looked up from the germline V gene (reference sequence), are SGHKS and YYEKEE. The cohort consisted of fewer than 700 healthy bone marrow donors. At the time of sampling, every cohort member was nominally healthy, though immune exposures that went unrecorded were likely present. The donor tested CMV seronegative and was one of the 352 seronegative cohort members. A peripheral blood sample was collected from each donor, and TCR beta sequencing was performed on peripheral blood mononuclear cells. Genomic DNA extraction from the blood cell samples was performed with the Qiagen DNeasy Blood Extraction Kit. On this clone itself: Its antigen is currently not known. Base quality data are lacking; no much larger clone is found one base away.

Here the chain combines TRBV5-5 and TRBJ2-7, with TRBD1 identical over 8 junction bases. Sequenced sample: PBMCs. The sequence came from a boy aged 2 to 10 in good health and CMV-seronegative. The bases are TGTGCCAGCAGCTTCAACGGACAGGGATGGGCCTACGAGCAGTACTTC. Its coded protein is CASSFNGQGWAYEQYF.